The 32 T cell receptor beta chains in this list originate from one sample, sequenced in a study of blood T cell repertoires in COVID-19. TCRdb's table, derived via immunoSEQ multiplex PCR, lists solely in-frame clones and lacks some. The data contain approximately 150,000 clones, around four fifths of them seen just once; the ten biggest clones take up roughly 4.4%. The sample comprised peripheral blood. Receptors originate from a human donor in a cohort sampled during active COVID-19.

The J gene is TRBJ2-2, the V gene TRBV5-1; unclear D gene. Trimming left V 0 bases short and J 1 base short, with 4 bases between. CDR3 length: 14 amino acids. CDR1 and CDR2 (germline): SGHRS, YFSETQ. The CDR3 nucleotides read TGCGCCAGCAGCTTGGGACAGAACACCGGGGAGCTGTTTTTT. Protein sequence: CASSLGQNTGELFF.

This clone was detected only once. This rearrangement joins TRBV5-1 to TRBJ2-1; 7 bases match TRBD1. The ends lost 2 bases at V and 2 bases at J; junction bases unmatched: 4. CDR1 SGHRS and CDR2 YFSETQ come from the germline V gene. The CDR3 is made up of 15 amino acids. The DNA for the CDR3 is TGCGCCAGCAGCTTAGGGACAGCCCCCTACAATGAGCAGTTCTTC. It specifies CASSLGTAPYNEQFF.

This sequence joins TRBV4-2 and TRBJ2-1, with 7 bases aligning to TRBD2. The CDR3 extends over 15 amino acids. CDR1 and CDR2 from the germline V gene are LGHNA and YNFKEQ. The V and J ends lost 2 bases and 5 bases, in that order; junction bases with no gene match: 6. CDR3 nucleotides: TGTGCCAGCAGCCAATGGGGGGGACCGGACAATGAGCAGTTCTTC. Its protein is CASSQWGGPDNEQFF.

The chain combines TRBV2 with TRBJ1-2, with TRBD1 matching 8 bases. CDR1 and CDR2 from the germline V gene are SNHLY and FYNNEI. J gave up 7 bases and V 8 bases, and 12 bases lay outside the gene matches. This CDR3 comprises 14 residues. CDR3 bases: TGTGCCAGCTTGTTCGGACAGGGAGGTAGTGGCTACACCTTC. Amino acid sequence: CASLFGQGGSGYTF.

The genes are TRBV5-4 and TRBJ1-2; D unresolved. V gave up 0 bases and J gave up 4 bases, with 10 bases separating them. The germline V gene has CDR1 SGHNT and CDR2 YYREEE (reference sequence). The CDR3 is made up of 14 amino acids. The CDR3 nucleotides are TGTGCCAGCAGCTTGGAACAGAGATTCTATGGCTACACCTTC. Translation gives CASSLEQRFYGYTF.

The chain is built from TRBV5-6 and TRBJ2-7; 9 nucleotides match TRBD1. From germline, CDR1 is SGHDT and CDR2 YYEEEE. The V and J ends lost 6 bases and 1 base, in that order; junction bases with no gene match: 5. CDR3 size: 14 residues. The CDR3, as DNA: TGTGCCAGCACCCTAGGGACAGGGTCCTACGAGCAGTACTTC. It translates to CASTLGTGSYEQYF.

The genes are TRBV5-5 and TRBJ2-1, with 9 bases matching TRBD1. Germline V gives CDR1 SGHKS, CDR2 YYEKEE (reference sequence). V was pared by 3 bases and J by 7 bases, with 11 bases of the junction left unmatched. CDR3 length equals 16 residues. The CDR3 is CASSSPGQGIRNEQFF. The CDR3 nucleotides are TGTGCCAGCAGCTCGCCGGGACAGGGAATTCGGAATGAGCAGTTCTTC.

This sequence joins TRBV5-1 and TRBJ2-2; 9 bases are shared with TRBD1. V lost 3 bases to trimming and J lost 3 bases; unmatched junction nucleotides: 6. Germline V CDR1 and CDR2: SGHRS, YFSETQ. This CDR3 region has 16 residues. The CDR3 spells CASSWSGQGYTGELFF. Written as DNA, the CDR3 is TGCGCCAGCAGCTGGTCGGGACAGGGATACACCGGGGAGCTGTTTTTT.

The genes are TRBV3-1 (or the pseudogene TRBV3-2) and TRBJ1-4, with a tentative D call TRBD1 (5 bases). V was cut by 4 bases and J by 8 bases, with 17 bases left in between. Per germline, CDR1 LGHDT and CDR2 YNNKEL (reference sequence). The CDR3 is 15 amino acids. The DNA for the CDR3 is TGTGCCAGCAGCCGGGACTGGAGTTTGAGGGAAAAACTGTTTTTT. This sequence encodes CASSRDWSLREKLFF.

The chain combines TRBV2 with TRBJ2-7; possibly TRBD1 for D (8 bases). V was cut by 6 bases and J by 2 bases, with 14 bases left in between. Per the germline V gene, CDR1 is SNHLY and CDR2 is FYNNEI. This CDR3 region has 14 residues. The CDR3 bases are TGTGCCAGCAGGAACAGGGGGGGGACCTACGAGCAGTACTTC. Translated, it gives CASRNRGGTYEQYF.

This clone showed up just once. The CDR3 loop reads CSVESPGDYGYTF. CDR3 nucleotides: TGCAGCGTTGAATCACCCGGGGACTATGGCTACACCTTC. The rearrangement uses TRBV29-1 and TRBJ1-2; no firm D call. The V gene's germline CDR1 is SQVTM and CDR2 ANQGSEA. The CDR3 runs to 13 residues. The V and J ends lost 2 bases and 3 bases respectively, with 10 bases between them.

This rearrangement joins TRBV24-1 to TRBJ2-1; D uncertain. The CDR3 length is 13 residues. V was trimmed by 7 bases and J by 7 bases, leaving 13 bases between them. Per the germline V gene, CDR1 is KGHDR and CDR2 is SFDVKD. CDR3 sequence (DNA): TGTGCCACCAGGAGTAACGGAGCGAATGAGCAGTTCTTC. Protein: CATRSNGANEQFF.

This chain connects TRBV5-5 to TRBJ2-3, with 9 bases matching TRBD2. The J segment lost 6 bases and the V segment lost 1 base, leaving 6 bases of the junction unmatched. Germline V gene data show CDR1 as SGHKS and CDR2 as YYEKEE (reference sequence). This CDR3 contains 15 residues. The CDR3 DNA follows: TGTGCCAGCAGCTTGCGGTCTAGCGGGGCGGATACGCAGTATTTT. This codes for CASSLRSSGADTQYF.

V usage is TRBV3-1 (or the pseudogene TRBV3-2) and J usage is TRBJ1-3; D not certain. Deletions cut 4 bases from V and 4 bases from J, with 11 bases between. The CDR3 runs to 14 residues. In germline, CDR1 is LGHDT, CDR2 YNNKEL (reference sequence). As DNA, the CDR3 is TGTGCCAGCAGCCCGGGTGGCGGAGGAAACACCATATATTTT. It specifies CASSPGGGGNTIYF.

CDR3 protein: CASSEGDRVNEKLFF. CDR3 nucleotide sequence: TGTGCCAGCAGTGAAGGGGACAGGGTAAATGAAAAACTGTTTTTT. J is TRBJ1-4 and V is TRBV6-1, with TRBD1 matching 9 bases. Germline CDR1 MNHNS, CDR2 SASEGT. There are 15 residues in the CDR3. The J segment lost 5 bases and the V segment lost 1 base, leaving 2 bases of the junction unmatched.

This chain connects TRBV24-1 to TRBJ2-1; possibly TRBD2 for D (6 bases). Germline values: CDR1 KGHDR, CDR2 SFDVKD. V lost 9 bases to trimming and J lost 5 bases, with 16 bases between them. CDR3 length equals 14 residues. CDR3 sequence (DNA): TGTGCCACCCGATTGGGGGGTCGGGACAATGAGCAGTTCTTC. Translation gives CATRLGGRDNEQFF.

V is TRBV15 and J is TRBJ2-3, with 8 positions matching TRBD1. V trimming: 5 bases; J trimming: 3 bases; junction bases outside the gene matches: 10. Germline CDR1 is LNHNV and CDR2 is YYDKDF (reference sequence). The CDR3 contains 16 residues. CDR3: CATSSRQGPLTDTQYF. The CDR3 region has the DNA TGTGCCACCAGCTCCCGACAGGGGCCCCTAACAGATACGCAGTATTTT.

CDR3 region: CASSPGTVKNIQYF. In DNA form, the CDR3 reads TGTGCCAGCAGTCCCGGGACAGTCAAAAACATTCAGTACTTC. This chain joins TRBV6-5 and TRBJ2-4; 7 bases match TRBD1. Germline values: CDR1 MNHEY, CDR2 SVGAGI. The CDR3 runs 14 residues. The V and J ends lost 5 bases and 3 bases, in that order; junction bases with no gene match: 4.

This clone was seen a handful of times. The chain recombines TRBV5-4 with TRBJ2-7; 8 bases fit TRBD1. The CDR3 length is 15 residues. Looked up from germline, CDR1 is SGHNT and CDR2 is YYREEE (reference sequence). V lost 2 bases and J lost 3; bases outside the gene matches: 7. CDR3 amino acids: CASSFGQGTYYEQYF. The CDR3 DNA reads TGTGCCAGCAGCTTCGGACAGGGTACCTACTACGAGCAGTACTTC.

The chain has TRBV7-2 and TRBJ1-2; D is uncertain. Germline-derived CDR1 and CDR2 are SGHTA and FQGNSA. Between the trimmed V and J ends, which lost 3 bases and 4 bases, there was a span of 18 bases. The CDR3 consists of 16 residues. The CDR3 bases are TGTGCCAGCAGCTTTGGGGAGGTGACCCTCTCCTATGGCTACACCTTC. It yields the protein CASSFGEVTLSYGYTF.

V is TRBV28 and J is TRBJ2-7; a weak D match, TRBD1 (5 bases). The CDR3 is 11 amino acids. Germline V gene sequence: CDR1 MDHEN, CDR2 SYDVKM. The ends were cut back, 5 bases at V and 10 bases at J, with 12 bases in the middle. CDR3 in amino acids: CASSTRQIQYF. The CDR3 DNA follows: TGTGCCAGCAGTACCCGACAGATACAGTACTTC. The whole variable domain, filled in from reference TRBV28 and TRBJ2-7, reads DVKVTQSSRYLVKRTGEKVFLECVQDMDHENMFWYRQDPGLGLRLIYFSYDVKMKEKGDIPEGYSVSREKKERFSLILESASTNQTSMYLCASSTRQIQYFGPGTRLTVT.

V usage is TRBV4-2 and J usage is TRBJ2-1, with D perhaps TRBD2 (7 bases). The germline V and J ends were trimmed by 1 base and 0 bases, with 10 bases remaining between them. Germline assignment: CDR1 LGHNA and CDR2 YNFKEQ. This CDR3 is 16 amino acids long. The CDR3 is CASSQGGGASYNEQFF. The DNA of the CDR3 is TGTGCCAGCAGCCAAGGAGGGGGGGCCTCCTACAATGAGCAGTTCTTC.

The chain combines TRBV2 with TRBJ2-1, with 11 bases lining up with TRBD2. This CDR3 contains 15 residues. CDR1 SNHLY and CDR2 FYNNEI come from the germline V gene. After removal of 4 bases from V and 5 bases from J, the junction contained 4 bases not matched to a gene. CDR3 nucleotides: TGTGCCAGCAGTGGTTCACTAGCGGGGGACAATGAGCAGTTCTTC. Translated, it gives CASSGSLAGDNEQFF. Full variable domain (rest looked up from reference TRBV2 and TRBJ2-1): EPEVTQTPSHQVTQMGQEVILRCVPISNHLYFYWYRQILGQKVEFLVSFYNNEISEKSEIFDDQFSVERPDGSNFTLKIRSTKLEDSAMYFCASSGSLAGDNEQFFGPGTRLTVL.

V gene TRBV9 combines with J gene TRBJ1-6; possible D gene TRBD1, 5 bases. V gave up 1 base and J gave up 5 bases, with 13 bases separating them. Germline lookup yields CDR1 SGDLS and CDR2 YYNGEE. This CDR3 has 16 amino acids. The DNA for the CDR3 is TGTGCCAGCAGCGTAAGGGCAGGGAATGATAATTCACCCCTCCACTTT. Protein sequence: CASSVRAGNDNSPLHF.

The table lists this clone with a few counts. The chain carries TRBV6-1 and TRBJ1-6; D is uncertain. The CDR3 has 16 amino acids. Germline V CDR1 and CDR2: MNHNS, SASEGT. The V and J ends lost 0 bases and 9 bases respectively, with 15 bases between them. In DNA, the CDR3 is TGTGCCAGCAGTGAAGCATGGGGTGATGGGAGTTCACCCCTCCACTTT. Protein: CASSEAWGDGSSPLHF.

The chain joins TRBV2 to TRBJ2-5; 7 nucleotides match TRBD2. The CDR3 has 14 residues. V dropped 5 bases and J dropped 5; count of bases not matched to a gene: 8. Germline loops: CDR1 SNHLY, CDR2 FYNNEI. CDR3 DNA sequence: TGTGCCAGCAGTTTAACTAGCGCGAGGGAGACCCAGTACTTC. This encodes CASSLTSARETQYF. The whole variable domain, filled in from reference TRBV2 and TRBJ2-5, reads EPEVTQTPSHQVTQMGQEVILRCVPISNHLYFYWYRQILGQKVEFLVSFYNNEISEKSEIFDDQFSVERPDGSNFTLKIRSTKLEDSAMYFCASSLTSARETQYFGPGTRLLVL.

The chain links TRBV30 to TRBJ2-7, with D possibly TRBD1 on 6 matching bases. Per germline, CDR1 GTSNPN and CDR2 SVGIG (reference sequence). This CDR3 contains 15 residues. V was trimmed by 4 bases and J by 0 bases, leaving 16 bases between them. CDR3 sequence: CAWKLYGDNSYEQYF. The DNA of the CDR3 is TGTGCCTGGAAACTCTACGGGGACAACTCCTACGAGCAGTACTTC.

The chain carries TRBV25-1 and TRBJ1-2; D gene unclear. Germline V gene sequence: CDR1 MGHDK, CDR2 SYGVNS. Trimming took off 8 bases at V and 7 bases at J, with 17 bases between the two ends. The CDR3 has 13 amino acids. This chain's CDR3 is CASAGSPIIGYTF. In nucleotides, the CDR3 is TGTGCCAGCGCGGGAAGCCCTATAATTGGCTACACCTTC.

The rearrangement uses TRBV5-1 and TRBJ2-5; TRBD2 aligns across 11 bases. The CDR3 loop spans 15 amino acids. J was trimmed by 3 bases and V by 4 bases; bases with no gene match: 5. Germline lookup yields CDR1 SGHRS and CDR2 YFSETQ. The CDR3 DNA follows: TGCGCCAGCAGCGCGTGGGGACTAGCGGAAGAGACCCAGTACTTC. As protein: CASSAWGLAEETQYF.

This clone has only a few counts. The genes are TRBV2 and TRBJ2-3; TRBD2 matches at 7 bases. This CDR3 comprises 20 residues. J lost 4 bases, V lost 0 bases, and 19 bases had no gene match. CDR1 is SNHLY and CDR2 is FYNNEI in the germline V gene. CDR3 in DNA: TGTGCCAGCAGTGAAGCGCTAGTCGGTGGGAGGGCCCTCGCGTCAGATACGCAGTATTTT. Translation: CASSEALVGGRALASDTQYF.

The CDR3 is CAWTLRGSTNEKLFF. In DNA form, the CDR3 reads TGTGCCTGGACCCTTCGCGGGTCAACTAATGAAAAACTGTTTTTT. This sequence joins TRBV30 and TRBJ1-4; D uncertain. Trimming removed 4 bases at V and 0 bases at J, with 12 bases between. This CDR3 contains 15 residues. Per germline, CDR1 GTSNPN and CDR2 SVGIG (reference sequence).

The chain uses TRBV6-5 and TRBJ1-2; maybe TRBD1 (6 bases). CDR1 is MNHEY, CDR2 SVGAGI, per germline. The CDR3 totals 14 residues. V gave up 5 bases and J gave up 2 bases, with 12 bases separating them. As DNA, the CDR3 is TGTGCCAGCAGTCACAGGGCGGCGAACTATGGCTACACCTTC. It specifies CASSHRAANYGYTF.